These 6 T cell receptor beta chains were all obtained from the same sample, sequenced in a study of Ad26.COV2.S vaccination and SARS-CoV-2 variants. Produced via immunoSEQ multiplex PCR; TCRdb's table is partial and in-frame only. The sample includes about 390,000 clones, around nine tenths of them seen just once. Documented treatment: around 19 received Ad26.COV2.S at low or high dose, single or two shots; about 5 received placebo; per-sample allocation not given. Material that was analyzed had been drawn on day 63 after the first vaccine or placebo injection. The sequences come from peripheral blood, collected in a trial of Ad26.COV2.S vaccine versus placebo. All receptors derive from a person aged 18-65 years who received the Ad26.COV2.S COVID-19 vaccine or a placebo.

The chain has TRBV3-1 (or the pseudogene TRBV3-2) and TRBJ1-2; no definite D call. The V end was cut by 1 base, the J end by 4 bases, with 7 bases between. Germline V lookup: CDR1 LGHDT, CDR2 YNNKEL (reference sequence). This CDR3 is 13 amino acids long. CDR3 residues: CASSQGTTYGYTF. DNA for the CDR3: TGTGCCAGCAGCCAAGGAACAACCTATGGCTACACCTTC.

The chain has TRBV6-2 or TRBV6-3 and TRBJ2-3; D might be TRBD2 (6 bases). V lost 2 bases and J lost 2, with 23 bases in between. The germline CDR1 and CDR2 sequences are MNHEY and SVGEGT. The CDR3 consists of 19 residues. The CDR3 DNA reads TGTGCCAGCAGTTACCCGAGGGGAGGCAAGTCGAAACACACAGATACGCAGTATTTT. Its translation is CASSYPRGGKSKHTDTQYF.

This clone was seen repeatedly, ten times or more. The chain uses TRBV29-1 and TRBJ1-2, with 8 nucleotides matching TRBD1. Germline CDR1 SQVTM, CDR2 ANQGSEA. V shed 6 bases, J shed 8 bases, and the junction held 5 bases outside the gene matches. The CDR3 is made up of 11 amino acids. The CDR3 loop is CSVTDRGGYTF. The CDR3 DNA is TGCAGCGTCACCGACAGGGGCGGCTACACCTTC.

V usage is TRBV30 and J usage is TRBJ1-2; 8 nucleotides agree with TRBD1. CDR1 and CDR2 (germline): GTSNPN, SVGIG (reference sequence). The ends lost 2 bases at V and 4 bases at J; junction bases unmatched: 6. CDR3 size: 14 residues. The DNA for the CDR3 is TGTGCCTGGAGTTTGGGGACAGGAGGCTATGGCTACACCTTC. The encoded protein is CAWSLGTGGYGYTF.

This rearrangement joins TRBV5-1 to TRBJ1-6, with 8 bases identical to TRBD1. The CDR3 loop spans 16 amino acids. Germline V CDR1 and CDR2: SGHRS, YFSETQ. The junction had 5 bases not matched to a gene; V was cut back by 1 base and J by 5 bases. CDR3 in DNA: TGCGCCAGCAGCTTGTCCGGGGGACAGGATAATTCACCCCTCCACTTT. This translates into CASSLSGGQDNSPLHF.

Only one count was recorded for this clone. The chain combines TRBV13 with TRBJ1-5; 7 bases line up with TRBD1. Trimming removed 8 bases from V and 2 bases from J; junction bases left unmatched: 6. CDR1 is PRHDT and CDR2 is FYEKMQ in the germline V gene (reference sequence). This CDR3 spans 14 amino acids. The CDR3 region is CASGGQARNQPQHF. The CDR3 DNA follows: TGTGCCAGCGGCGGACAGGCGCGCAATCAGCCCCAGCATTTT.